This T cell receptor (beta chain) was captured in a study of shared clonotypes between healthy human individuals. The CDR3 runs 14 residues. Germline CDR1 MNHEY, CDR2 SVGAGI. V lost 0 bases to trimming and J lost 9 bases, with 14 bases between them. Clones were sequenced by immunoSEQ multiplex PCR, and TCRdb holds only the in-frame ones, with some missing. The repertoire includes roughly 380,000 clones, 90% to 97% of them detected once, and less than 0.35% sits in the top ten. The sample taken for sequencing was memory CD8+ T cells sorted from blood. Specified subset: CD45RO+ cells pooled with CCR7-negative TemRA cells. This receptor was taken from a man younger than 40 in good health. This chain uses TRBV6-5 with TRBJ1-2; no clear D. CDR3 residues: CASSYSSLETRYTF. The DNA for the CDR3 is TGTGCCAGCAGTTACTCGAGTTTGGAGACCCGCTACACCTTC.